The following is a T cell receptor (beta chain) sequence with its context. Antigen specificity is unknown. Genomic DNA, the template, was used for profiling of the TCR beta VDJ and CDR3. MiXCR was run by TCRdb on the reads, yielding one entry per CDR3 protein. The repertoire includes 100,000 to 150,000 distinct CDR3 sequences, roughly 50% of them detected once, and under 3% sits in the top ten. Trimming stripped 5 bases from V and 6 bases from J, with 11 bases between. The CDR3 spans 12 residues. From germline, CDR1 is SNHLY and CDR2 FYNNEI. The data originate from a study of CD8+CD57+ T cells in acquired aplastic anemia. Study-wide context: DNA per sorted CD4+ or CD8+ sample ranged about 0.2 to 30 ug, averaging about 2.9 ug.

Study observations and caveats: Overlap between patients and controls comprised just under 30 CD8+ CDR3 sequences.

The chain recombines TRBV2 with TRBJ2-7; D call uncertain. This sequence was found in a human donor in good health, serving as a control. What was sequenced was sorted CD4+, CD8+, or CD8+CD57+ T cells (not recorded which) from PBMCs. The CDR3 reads CASSLPSPEQYF. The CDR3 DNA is TGTGCCAGCAGTCTACCCTCCCCCGAGCAGTACTTC.